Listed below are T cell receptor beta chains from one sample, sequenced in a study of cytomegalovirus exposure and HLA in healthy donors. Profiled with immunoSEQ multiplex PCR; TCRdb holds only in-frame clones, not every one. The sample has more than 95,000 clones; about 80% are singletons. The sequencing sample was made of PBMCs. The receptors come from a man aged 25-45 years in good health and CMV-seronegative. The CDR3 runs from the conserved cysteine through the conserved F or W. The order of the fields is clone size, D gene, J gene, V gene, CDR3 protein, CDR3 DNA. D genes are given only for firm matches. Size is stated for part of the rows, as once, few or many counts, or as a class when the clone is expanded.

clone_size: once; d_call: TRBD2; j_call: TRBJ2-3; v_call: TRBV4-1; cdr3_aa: CASSQLGLAGNTQYF; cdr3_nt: TGCGCCAGCAGCCAACTCGGACTAGCGGGGAATACGCAGTATTTT
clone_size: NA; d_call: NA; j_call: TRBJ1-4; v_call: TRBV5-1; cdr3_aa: CASSLTAGEKLFF; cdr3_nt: TGCGCCAGCAGCCTAACCGCCGGTGAAAAACTGTTTTTT
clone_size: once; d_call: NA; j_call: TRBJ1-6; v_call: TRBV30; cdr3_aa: CAWSLLNSPLHF; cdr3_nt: TGTGCCTGGAGCCTCCTCAATTCACCCCTCCACTTT
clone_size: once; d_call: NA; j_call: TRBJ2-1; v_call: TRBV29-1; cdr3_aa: CSGSRVGNEQFF; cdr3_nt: TGCAGCGGATCCAGGGTTGGCAATGAGCAGTTCTTC
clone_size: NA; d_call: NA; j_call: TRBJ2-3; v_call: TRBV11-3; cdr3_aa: CASSLGAGTDTQYF; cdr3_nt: TGTGCCAGCAGCTTAGGGGCAGGGACAGATACGCAGTATTTT
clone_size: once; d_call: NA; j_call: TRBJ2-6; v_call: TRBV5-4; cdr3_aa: CASSLGAGLGSGANVLTF; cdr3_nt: TGTGCCAGCAGCTTGGGAGCAGGGCTTGGCTCTGGGGCCAACGTCCTGACTTTC
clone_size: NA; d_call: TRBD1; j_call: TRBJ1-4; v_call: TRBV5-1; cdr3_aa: CASSVGQGPNEKLFF; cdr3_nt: TGCGCCAGCAGCGTGGGACAGGGCCCTAATGAAAAACTGTTTTTT
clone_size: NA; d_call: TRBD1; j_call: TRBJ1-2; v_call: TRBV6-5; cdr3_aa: CASSFSDRAGYGYTF; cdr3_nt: TGTGCCAGCAGTTTTTCGGACAGGGCAGGGTATGGCTACACCTTC
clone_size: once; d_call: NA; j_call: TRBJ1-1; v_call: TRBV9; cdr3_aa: CASSVALRNTEAFF; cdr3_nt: TGTGCCAGCAGCGTAGCTCTCAGGAACACTGAAGCTTTCTTT
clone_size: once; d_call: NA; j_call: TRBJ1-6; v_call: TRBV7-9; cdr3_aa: CASNLQGTTANSPLHF; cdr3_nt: TGTGCCAGCAACTTACAGGGAACAACTGCAAACTCACCCCTCCACTTT
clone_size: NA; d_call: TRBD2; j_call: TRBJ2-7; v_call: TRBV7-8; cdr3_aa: CASSILGLAGEQYF; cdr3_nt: TGTGCCAGCAGCATACTGGGACTAGCAGGCGAGCAGTACTTC
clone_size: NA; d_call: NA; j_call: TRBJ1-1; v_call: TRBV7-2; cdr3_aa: CASSLRNLNTEAFF; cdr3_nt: TGTGCCAGCAGCTTAAGAAACTTGAACACTGAAGCTTTCTTT
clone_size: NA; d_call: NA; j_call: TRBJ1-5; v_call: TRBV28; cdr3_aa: CASSLGGVQNQPQHF; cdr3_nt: TGTGCCAGCAGTTTAGGGGGGGTGCAAAATCAGCCCCAGCATTTT
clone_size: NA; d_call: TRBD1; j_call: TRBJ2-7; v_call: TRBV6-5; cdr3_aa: CASATFRDRSNEQYF; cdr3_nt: TGTGCCAGCGCAACCTTCCGGGACAGGTCTAATGAGCAGTACTTC
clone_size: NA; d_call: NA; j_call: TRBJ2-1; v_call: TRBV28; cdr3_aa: CASSFSAGAYNEQFF; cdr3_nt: TGTGCCAGCAGTTTCTCCGCAGGGGCCTACAATGAGCAGTTCTTC
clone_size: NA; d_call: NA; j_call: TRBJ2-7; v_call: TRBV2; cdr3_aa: CASSEFQEGSKYEQYF; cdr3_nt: TGTGCCAGCAGTGAGTTTCAGGAAGGCAGTAAGTACGAGCAGTACTTC
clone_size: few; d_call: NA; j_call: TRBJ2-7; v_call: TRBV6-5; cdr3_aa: CASSYLDSGYEQYF; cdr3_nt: TGTGCCAGCAGTTACCTTGACAGTGGCTACGAGCAGTACTTC
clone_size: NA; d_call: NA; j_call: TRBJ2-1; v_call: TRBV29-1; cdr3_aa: CSAPGVRFGEQFF; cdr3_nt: TGCAGCGCCCCGGGGGTCCGTTTTGGTGAGCAGTTCTTC
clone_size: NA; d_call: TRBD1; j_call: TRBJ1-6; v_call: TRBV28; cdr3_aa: CASSRAGTGESPLHF; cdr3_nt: TGTGCCAGCAGTCGGGCCGGGACAGGGGAATCACCCCTCCACTTT
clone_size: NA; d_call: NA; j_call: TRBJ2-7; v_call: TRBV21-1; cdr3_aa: CASVGLAGRPYEQYF; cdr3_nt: TGTGCCAGCGTGGGACTAGCGGGACGCCCCTACGAGCAGTACTTC
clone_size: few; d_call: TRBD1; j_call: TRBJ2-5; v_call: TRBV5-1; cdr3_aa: CASSVGQPQETQYF; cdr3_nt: TGCGCCAGCTCCGTGGGACAGCCCCAAGAGACCCAGTACTTC
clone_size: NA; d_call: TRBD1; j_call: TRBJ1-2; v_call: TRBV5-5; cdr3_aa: CASSLTRDRVSGYTF; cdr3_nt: TGTGCCAGCAGCTTGACCAGGGACAGGGTATCTGGCTACACCTTC
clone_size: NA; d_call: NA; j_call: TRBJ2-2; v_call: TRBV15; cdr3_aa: CATSREQFANTGELFF; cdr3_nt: TGTGCCACCAGCAGAGAACAGTTCGCGAACACCGGGGAGCTGTTTTTT
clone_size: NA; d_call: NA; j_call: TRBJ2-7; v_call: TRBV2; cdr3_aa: CASTDSGDSYEQYF; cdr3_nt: TGTGCCAGCACGGACTCGGGAGATTCCTACGAGCAGTACTTC
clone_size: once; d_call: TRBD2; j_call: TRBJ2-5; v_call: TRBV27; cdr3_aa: CASSLYRTSGGETQYF; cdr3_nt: TGTGCCAGCAGTTTATACAGGACTAGCGGGGGGGAGACCCAGTACTTC
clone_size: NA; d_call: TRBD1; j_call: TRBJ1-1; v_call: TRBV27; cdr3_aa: CASSSKTGKTEAFF; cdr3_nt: TGTGCCAGCAGTTCAAAGACAGGGAAGACTGAAGCTTTCTTT
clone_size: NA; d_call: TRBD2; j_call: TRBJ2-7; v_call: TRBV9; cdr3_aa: CASSVALTGTSAEQYF; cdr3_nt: TGTGCCAGCAGCGTAGCCCTAACCGGGACTAGCGCCGAGCAGTACTTC
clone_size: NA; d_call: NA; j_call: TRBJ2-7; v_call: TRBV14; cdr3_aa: CASSSSGLQGVEQYF; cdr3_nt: TGTGCCAGCAGCTCCTCGGGACTTCAAGGCGTCGAGCAGTACTTC
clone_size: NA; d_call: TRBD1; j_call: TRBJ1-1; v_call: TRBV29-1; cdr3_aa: CSVERDRNTEAFF; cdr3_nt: TGCAGCGTTGAAAGGGACAGGAACACTGAAGCTTTCTTT
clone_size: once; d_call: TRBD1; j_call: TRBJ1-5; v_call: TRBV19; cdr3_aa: CASSETGAQPQHF; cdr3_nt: TGTGCCAGTAGTGAGACAGGGGCTCAGCCCCAGCATTTT
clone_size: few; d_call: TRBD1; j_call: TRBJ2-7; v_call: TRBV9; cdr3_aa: CASSETPGQGHGGQYF; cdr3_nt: TGTGCCAGCAGCGAGACCCCGGGACAGGGCCACGGAGGGCAGTACTTC
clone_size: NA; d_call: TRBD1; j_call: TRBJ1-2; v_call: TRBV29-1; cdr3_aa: CSVEDPIAIQGAGYGYTF; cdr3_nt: TGCAGCGTTGAAGATCCGATAGCCATCCAGGGGGCAGGCTATGGCTACACCTTC
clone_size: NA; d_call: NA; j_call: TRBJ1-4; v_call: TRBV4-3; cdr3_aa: CASSQDRANEKLFF; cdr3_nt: TGCGCCAGCAGCCAGGACAGAGCTAATGAAAAACTGTTTTTT
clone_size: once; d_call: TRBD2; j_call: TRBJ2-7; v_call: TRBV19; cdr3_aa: CASSINPPSLAGVLYEQYF; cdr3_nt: TGTGCCAGTAGTATAAACCCCCCCTCACTAGCGGGAGTACTCTACGAGCAGTACTTC
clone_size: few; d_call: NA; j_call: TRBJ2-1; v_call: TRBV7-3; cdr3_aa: CASSQGPHNEQFF; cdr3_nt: TGTGCCAGCAGCCAGGGCCCTCACAATGAGCAGTTCTTC
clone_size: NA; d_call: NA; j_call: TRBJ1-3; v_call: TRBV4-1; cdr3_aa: CASSQDPGISGNTIYF; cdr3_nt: TGCGCCAGCAGCCAAGATCCAGGAATCTCTGGAAACACCATATATTTT
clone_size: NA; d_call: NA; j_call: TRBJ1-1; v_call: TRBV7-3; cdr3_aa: CASSFGSGANTEAFF; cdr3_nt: TGTGCCAGCAGCTTCGGGTCTGGGGCCAACACTGAAGCTTTCTTT
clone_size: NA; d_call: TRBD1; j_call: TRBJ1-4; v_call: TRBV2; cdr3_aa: CARTGVGTGSEKLFF; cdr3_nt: TGTGCCAGGACTGGCGTAGGGACAGGGAGTGAAAAACTGTTTTTT
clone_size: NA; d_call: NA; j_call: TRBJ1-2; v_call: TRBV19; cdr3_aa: CASSMFGSGYGYTF; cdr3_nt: TGTGCCAGTAGTATGTTCGGGAGTGGCTATGGCTACACCTTC
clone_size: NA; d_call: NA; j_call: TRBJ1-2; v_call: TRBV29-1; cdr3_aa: CSVEGGRGGYTF; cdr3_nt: TGCAGCGTTGAAGGAGGGAGAGGGGGCTACACCTTC
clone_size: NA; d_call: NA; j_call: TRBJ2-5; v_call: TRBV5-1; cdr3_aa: CASSLESGVRETQYF; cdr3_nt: TGCGCCAGCAGCTTGGAGTCAGGGGTCCGAGAGACCCAGTACTTC
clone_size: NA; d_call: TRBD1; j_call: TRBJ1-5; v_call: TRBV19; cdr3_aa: CASKPPHRGGGQPQHF; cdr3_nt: TGTGCCAGTAAACCCCCCCACAGGGGCGGTGGTCAGCCCCAGCATTTT
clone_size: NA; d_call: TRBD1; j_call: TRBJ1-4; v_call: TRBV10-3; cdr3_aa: CAIGSGTDEKLFF; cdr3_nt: TGTGCCATCGGCTCCGGGACAGATGAAAAACTGTTTTTT
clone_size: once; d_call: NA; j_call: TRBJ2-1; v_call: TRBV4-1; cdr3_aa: CASSLVPNEQFF; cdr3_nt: TGCGCCAGCAGCCTAGTTCCCAATGAGCAGTTCTTC
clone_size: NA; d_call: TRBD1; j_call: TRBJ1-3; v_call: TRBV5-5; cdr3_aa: CASSLEGQVEYF; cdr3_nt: TGTGCCAGCAGCTTGGAGGGACAGGTAGAATATTTT
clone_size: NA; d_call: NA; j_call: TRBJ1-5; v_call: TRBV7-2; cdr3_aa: CASSAEWRQPQHF; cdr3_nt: TGTGCCAGCAGCGCGGAGTGGCGGCAGCCCCAGCATTTT
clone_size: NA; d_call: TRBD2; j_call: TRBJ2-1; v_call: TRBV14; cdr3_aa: CASSPWTSGGNEQFF; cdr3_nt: TGTGCCAGCAGCCCCTGGACTAGCGGGGGCAATGAGCAGTTCTTC
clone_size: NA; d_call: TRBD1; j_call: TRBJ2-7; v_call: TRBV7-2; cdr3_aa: CASSRRGYEQYF; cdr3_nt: TGTGCCAGCAGCCGCAGGGGGTACGAGCAGTACTTC
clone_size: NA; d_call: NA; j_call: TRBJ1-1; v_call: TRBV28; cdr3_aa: CASRAGALRAEAFF; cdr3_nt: TGTGCCAGCAGGGCGGGGGCGCTGCGGGCTGAAGCTTTCTTT
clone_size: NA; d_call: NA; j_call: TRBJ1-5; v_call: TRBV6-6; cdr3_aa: CASSSYQGGSNQPQHF; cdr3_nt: TGTGCCAGCAGTTCCTATCAGGGAGGTAGCAATCAGCCCCAGCATTTT
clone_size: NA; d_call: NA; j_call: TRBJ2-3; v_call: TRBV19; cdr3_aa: CASSISGIAGGTSTDTQYF; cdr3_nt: TGTGCCAGTAGTATATCCGGCATCGCTGGCGGGACTAGCACAGATACGCAGTATTTT
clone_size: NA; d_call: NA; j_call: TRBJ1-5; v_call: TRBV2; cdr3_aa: CASSETNSNQPQHF; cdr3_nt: TGTGCCAGCAGTGAGACTAATAGCAATCAGCCCCAGCATTTT
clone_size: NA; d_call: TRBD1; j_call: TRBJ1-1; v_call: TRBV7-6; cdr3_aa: CASSYGQGRIGDTEAFF; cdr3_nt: TGTGCCAGCAGCTATGGACAGGGGAGGATCGGGGACACTGAAGCTTTCTTT
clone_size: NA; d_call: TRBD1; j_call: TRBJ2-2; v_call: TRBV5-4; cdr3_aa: CASSRGQFGDGELFF; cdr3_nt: TGTGCCAGCAGCCGGGGACAGTTCGGTGACGGGGAGCTGTTTTTT
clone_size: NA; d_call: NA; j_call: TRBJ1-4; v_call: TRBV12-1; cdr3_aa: CASSCNPPGQARRSEKLFF; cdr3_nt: TGTGCCAGCAGCTGCAACCCTCCGGGACAGGCCAGGCGAAGTGAAAAACTGTTTTTT